The entry below gives a single T cell receptor (beta chain) sequence along with its context. Its antigen is unknown. Qualities for individual bases were not recorded, and no much larger clone is one base off. The data originate from a study of human T cells and chemical hapten exposure (dated by TCRdb to about 2021). In the study overall: For sensitization, 2% DPC in acetone was applied to a 2 cm by 2 cm area of upper inner arm skin. Approximately 28 alopecia patients gave blood for TCR sequencing at one to four time points (pre-sensitization, 2, 6 and 24 weeks). Throughout the approximately 25-week study period, patients were also given weekly therapeutic DPC doses on the scalp. Patch tests used Finn chambers with 0.01% DPC on the upper back, scored after 6 days by International Contact Dermatitis Research Group standards. Blood samples were taken from patients before sensitization (week 0) and then at 2, 6 and about 24 weeks after DPC sensitization. The study tracked peripheral blood TCR repertoire changes in vivo during primary and secondary sensitization to the hapten diphenylcyclopropenone (DPC) in alopecia patients. Libraries were combined into a pool for sequencing, and differences in TCR yield between samples came mainly from small differences in library volumes within the pool. The patient cohort, mostly female, included alopecia areata with under or over 50% scalp involvement, alopecia totalis and alopecia universalis.

The method behind the library was RACE. Sequenced on a NextSeq 500. During library preparation, unique molecular identifiers were attached to individual cDNA molecules so that TCRs could be counted quantitatively and reproducibly. For every blood RNA sample, sequencing covered both the TCR alpha and TCR beta chains. The authors' pipeline ran thus. Samples had a median of approximately 96,000 TCRs, with a range from roughly 20,000 to 690,600. The Decombinator software suite was used to annotate V, J and CDR3 in the TCR reads. To make PS versus PT1 abundance plots, every sample was subsampled to the same number of TCRs (28,000). Expanded TCRs were defined as absent before sensitization and observed at least eight times at the 2-week time point. The raw public reads went through TCRdb reprocessing: fastp at Q25, MiXCR clone calling, in-frame beta chains kept. Rows matching on CDR3 protein sequence are summarized as one entry with the most common DNA and genes. TCRdb's processing, not the study's, gives the V and J calls here. The table for this sample lists about 190,000 distinct CDR3 sequences; more than 20% of them were counted only once. Together, the top ten hold 2% to 2.5% of the sample.

Paper-wide results and their limitations: Repeated subsampling changed both the strength of the expansion versus patch-test correlation and the threshold at which that correlation became significant. Compared with pre-sensitization or healthy control sets, expanded TCRs formed significantly more large CDR3 similarity clusters, which is consistent with antigen-driven responses. Patch test score correlated positively with the number of PT1 expanded TCRs, reaching significance at thresholds 8, 16 and 32 but not at 4. No change with DPC sensitization was found in the number of TCRs above 1 in 1000 frequency, and no evidence of global repertoire structure alterations was found. Because every patient had alopecia, a presumed autoimmune disease, the patients' immune response might differ from that of healthy individuals.

The meaning of the sample's time point label: patch test 3, about 24 weeks after DPC sensitization. In light of the paper, this sample's treatment or condition label describes: therapeutic diphenylcyclopropenone sensitization with weekly scalp DPC. Blood at each patch-test visit was drawn before the patch test was applied. Patients were eligible if aged 18 to 70, diagnosed with alopecia and judged suitable for DPC therapy, and pregnant patients were excluded. Total RNA was isolated from unfractionated whole blood collected in Tempus Blood RNA tubes. Looking up the germline V gene yields CDR1 SGHTA and CDR2 FQGNSA. Trimming removed 5 bases from V and 5 bases from J, leaving 16 bases between the germline ends. Spanning cysteine to phenylalanine, the CDR3 consists of 14 amino acids. Left in the record is the CDR3 DNA by itself, 42 bases read in frame from the first base.

The rearrangement joined TRBV7-2 to TRBJ2-7, and the D gene may be TRBD2, 7 bases matching. The sequences come from whole blood, collected in connection with sensitization to the hapten diphenylcyclopropenone (DPC). The clonotype originates from a middle-aged woman with alopecia areata. Some clones in this sample may be carry-over from other donors' samples. The CDR3 sequence is CASSQGTMAHEQYF. The sequenced DNA is TGTGCCAGCAGCCAGGGGACTATGGCGCACGAGCAGTACTTC.